The next 2 T cell receptor beta chains were all read from a single sample in a study of CD8+ T cells in alopecia areata. Treatment denoted: oral pan-JAK inhibitor, 5-10 mg twice daily. Extracted RNA was reverse transcribed into cDNA, the sequencing template. Repertoires were generated with immunoSEQ multiplex PCR, while TCRdb's copy carries only in-frame clones and drops some. The sample holds some 190,000 clones; approximately 51% are singletons and the top ten take around a tenth. Sequencing was performed on CD8+ T cells sorted from blood, taken at approximately week 52, from a patient treated with tofacitinib. Receptors were obtained from a human donor with alopecia areata.

A note on this clone: Distinct nucleotide sequences in the sample also encode this CDR3. This chain uses TRBV6-5 with TRBJ2-7; maybe TRBD1 (5 bases). CDR1 MNHEY and CDR2 SVGAGI come from the germline V gene. V was cut by 3 bases and J by 2 bases, with 11 bases left in between. The CDR3 covers 14 residues. DNA for the CDR3: TGTGCCAGCAGTTATCAGGGTCCCCCCTACGAGCAGTACTTC. Translation: CASSYQGPPYEQYF.

This chain uses TRBV11-1 with TRBJ2-5; D is perhaps TRBD1 (5 bases). Trimming pared 3 bases from V and 2 bases from J, leaving 13 bases between. CDR1 is SGHAT, CDR2 FQDESV, per germline (reference sequence). This CDR3 contains 15 residues. The CDR3 DNA reads TGTGCCAGCAGCTTCGTGGGGCTGATACAAGAGACCCAGTACTTC. This codes for CASSFVGLIQETQYF.